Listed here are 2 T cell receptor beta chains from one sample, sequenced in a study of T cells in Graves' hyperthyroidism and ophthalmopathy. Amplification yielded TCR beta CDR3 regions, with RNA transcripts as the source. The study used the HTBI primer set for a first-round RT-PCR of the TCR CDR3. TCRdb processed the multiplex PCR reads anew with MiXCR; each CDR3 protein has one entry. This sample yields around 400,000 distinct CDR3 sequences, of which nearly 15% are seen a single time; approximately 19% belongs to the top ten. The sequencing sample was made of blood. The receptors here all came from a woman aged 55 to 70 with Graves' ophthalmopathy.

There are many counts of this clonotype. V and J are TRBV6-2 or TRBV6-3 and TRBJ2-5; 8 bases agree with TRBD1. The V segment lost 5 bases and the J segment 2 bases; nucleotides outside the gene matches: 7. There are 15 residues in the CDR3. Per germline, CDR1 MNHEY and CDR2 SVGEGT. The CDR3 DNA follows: TGTGCCAGCAGTAGGGACAGGACCTATCAAGAGACCCAGTACTTC. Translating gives CASSRDRTYQETQYF.

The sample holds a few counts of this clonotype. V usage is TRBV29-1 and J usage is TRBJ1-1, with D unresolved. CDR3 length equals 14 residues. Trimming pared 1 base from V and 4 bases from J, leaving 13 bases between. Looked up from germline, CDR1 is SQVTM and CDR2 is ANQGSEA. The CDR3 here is CSVEVVKAGTEAFF. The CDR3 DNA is TGCAGCGTTGAAGTCGTTAAGGCGGGCACTGAAGCTTTCTTT.